The clone carrying this T cell receptor beta chain was counted only a few times. The data originate from a study of blood T cell repertoires in COVID-19. Study as a whole: COVID-19 samples from acute and convalescent phases originated in the United States, Italy and Spain. In each case, the material was cDNA or gDNA derived from T cells, B-cell-depleted T cells, or PBMCs.

Original processing notes: Reference gene primer amplification gave estimated nucleated cell counts. Some clones are missing from TCRdb's copy, which holds only in-frame ones; the method was immunoSEQ multiplex PCR. V and J calls and clone size are given by that table; D and trimming were obtained from the DNA. The table includes 200,000 or so clones, roughly four fifths detected once. The receptor's source is a woman aged 25 to 39 with acute or convalescent COVID-19. The sequencing sample was made of peripheral blood.

The CDR3 sequence is CAWSPWGGVDTEAFF. As DNA, the CDR3 is TGTGCCTGGAGCCCCTGGGGAGGGGTAGACACTGAAGCTTTCTTT. The V and J genes are TRBV30 and TRBJ1-1; tentative D call: TRBD1 (5 bases). Per the germline V gene, CDR1 is GTSNPN and CDR2 is SVGIG (reference sequence). The CDR3 runs 15 residues. V was trimmed by 3 bases and J by 3 bases, leaving 17 bases between them.